The 24 T cell receptor beta chains presented below share a single source sample, sequenced in a study of T cells in Graves' hyperthyroidism and ophthalmopathy. Using RNA transcripts as the source, TCR beta CDR3 regions were amplified. When the TCR CDR3 underwent first-round RT-PCR, the HTBI primer set was used. TCRdb independently ran MiXCR on the multiplex PCR reads; one entry per CDR3 protein. The table includes about 560,000 distinct CDR3 sequences, 12% to 15% detected once. Material for sequencing was blood. The receptors here all came from a woman in her thirties or forties with Graves' hyperthyroidism.

Ten or more counts support this clonotype. The J gene is TRBJ2-1, the V gene TRBV2, with 7 bases lining up with TRBD2. Germline assignment: CDR1 SNHLY and CDR2 FYNNEI. The CDR3 has 14 amino acids. V was clipped by 6 bases and J by 6 bases; unmatched bases: 8. As DNA, the CDR3 is TGTGCCAGCAGGGGCGGGAGTCTGGCCAATGAGCAGTTCTTC. Its translation: CASRGGSLANEQFF.

This clonotype has more than one count but fewer than ten. The chain combines TRBV9 with TRBJ2-7; 7 nucleotides line up with TRBD2. Germline V gene data show CDR1 as SGDLS and CDR2 as YYNGEE. The J segment lost 6 bases and the V segment lost 4 bases, leaving 7 bases of the junction unmatched. The CDR3 is 13 amino acids. CDR3 sequence reads: CASSSGPGGEQYF. CDR3 coding DNA: TGTGCCAGCAGCTCAGGACCGGGGGGCGAGCAGTACTTC. Complete variable domain (other parts from reference TRBV9 and TRBJ2-7): DSGVTQTPKHLITATGQRVTLRCSPRSGDLSVYWYQQSLDQGLQFLIQYYNGEERAKGNILERFSAQQFPDLHSELNLSSLELGDSALYFCASSSGPGGEQYFGPGTRLTVT.

With respect to this clonotype: A much larger clone lies a single base off, so this may be a read error. The rearrangement links TRBV6-1 to TRBJ1-5; 7 bases are a match to TRBD1. CDR3 length: 15 amino acids. Germline V gives CDR1 MNHNS, CDR2 SASEGT. In DNA form, the CDR3 reads TGTGCCAGCAGTGATCGACAGGGACGCAATCAGCTCCAGCATTTT. Encoded protein: CASSDRQGRNQLQHF.

V gene TRBV7-3 combines with J gene TRBJ2-3, with D possibly matching TRBD2 (6 bases). Deletions cut 8 bases from V and 3 bases from J, with 12 bases between. The CDR3 spans 13 residues. CDR1 SGHTA and CDR2 FQGTGA come from the germline V gene. The CDR3 loop reads CASVSGGTDTQYF. In DNA form, the CDR3 reads TGTGCCAGCGTGAGTGGGGGGACAGATACGCAGTATTTT.

In this sample, this clonotype turned up a few times. CDR3 protein: CASSPGQCYQPQHF. CDR3 sequence (DNA): TGTGCCAGCAGTCCCGGACAGTGCTACCAGCCCCAGCATTTT. This chain connects TRBV28 to TRBJ1-5; TRBD1 might be the D (6 bases). Trimming took 5 bases from V and 7 from J, leaving 15 bases between them. Germline V lookup: CDR1 MDHEN, CDR2 SYDVKM. This CDR3 is 14 amino acids long.

Turning to this clonotype: Sequence at one end of the junction differs from germline and may be a read error. The chain joins TRBV6-8 to TRBJ2-1; 9 bases agree with TRBD2. Germline V CDR1 and CDR2: MNHGY, SAAAGT. This CDR3 is built from 16 residues. The CDR3 region is CAGSYSEREVRNEQFF. The CDR3 DNA reads as TGTGCCGGCAGTTACTCGGAGCGGGAGGTGCGCAATGAGCAGTTCTTC.

This clonotype was recorded a few times. J is TRBJ1-5 and V is TRBV6-1; tentatively, D is TRBD1 (5 bases). Trimming removed 6 bases from V and 0 bases from J, with 15 bases in between. CDR1 and CDR2 (germline): MNHNS, SASEGT. This CDR3 contains 16 residues. The CDR3 reads CASSLGGEHSNQPQHF. The CDR3 bases are TGTGCCAGCAGCCTTGGGGGGGAACATAGCAATCAGCCCCAGCATTTT.

Remarks on this clonotype: This may be a read error: a much more frequent sequence differs by one nucleotide. The CDR3 ends on some other residue instead of the conserved phenylalanine or tryptophan, so this is likely a read error. The CDR3 region is CASSAGRFQETQYL. The CDR3 DNA sequence: TGCGCCAGCAGTGCCGGCCGCTTCCAAGAGACCCAGTACCTC. The V and J genes are TRBV10-1 and TRBJ2-5; no clear D. The germline CDR1 and CDR2 sequences are WNHNN and SYGVQD (reference sequence). V lost 4 bases, J lost 1 base, and 10 bases lay in between. This CDR3 is 14 amino acids long.

The CDR3 DNA is TGTGCCAGCAGTGAAACTGGGTACGGGCAGAAAAGAGGCTACACCTTC. Amino acids: CASSETGYGQKRGYTF. The rearrangement uses TRBV25-1 and TRBJ1-2; D is undetermined. Germline V gives CDR1 MGHDK, CDR2 SYGVNS. This CDR3 has 16 amino acids. With 2 bases removed from V and 8 bases from J, the gap between germline ends came to 21 bases.

This chain uses TRBV5-1 with TRBJ2-5, with 14 bases identical to TRBD2. Unmatched junction bases numbered 11, after V lost 5 bases and J lost 5 bases. Germline lookup yields CDR1 SGHRS and CDR2 YFSETQ. The CDR3 totals 17 residues. The CDR3 nucleotides are TGCGCCAGCAGAACCGGGACTAGCGGGGGAGGATTGGAGACCCAGTACTTC. This translates into CASRTGTSGGGLETQYF.

This clonotype was observed at least ten times. The rearrangement joins TRBV6-1 to TRBJ1-1; 8 nucleotides agree with TRBD1. Germline CDR1 reads MNHNS; CDR2 reads SASEGT. There are 14 residues in the CDR3. V was clipped by 3 bases and J by 6 bases; unmatched bases: 6. The CDR3 DNA reads TGTGCCAGCAGTGAGGCCGGACAGGGTCCTGAAGCTTTCTTT. Translating gives CASSEAGQGPEAFF.

In this sample, this clonotype turned up many times. V is TRBV11-2 and J is TRBJ2-5; D is unclear. Germline CDR1 SGHAT, CDR2 FQNNGV. CDR3 length: 16 amino acids. V gave up 5 bases and J gave up 2 bases, with 18 bases separating them. CDR3 sequence: CASSLLPKELQETQYF. CDR3 sequence (DNA): TGTGCCAGCAGCCTCCTCCCGAAGGAGTTACAAGAGACCCAGTACTTC.

This clonotype has a count of ten or more. V and J are TRBV30 and TRBJ1-4, with TRBD1 as a possible D gene (5 bases). V lost 5 bases and J 0 bases, leaving 10 bases between the germline ends. Germline CDR1 reads GTSNPN; CDR2 reads SVGIG (reference sequence). CDR3 length: 14 amino acids. The CDR3 DNA sequence: TGTGCCTGGGCTCCGACAGCAACTAATGAAAAACTGTTTTTT. Encoded protein: CAWAPTATNEKLFF. Full variable domain (missing parts from reference TRBV30 and TRBJ1-4): SQTIHQWPATLVQPVGSPLSLECTVEGTSNPNLYWYRQAAGRGLQLLFYSVGIGQISSEVPQNLSASRPQDRQFILSSKKLLLSDSGFYLCAWAPTATNEKLFFGSGTQLSVL.

This clonotype has ten or more counts. V gene TRBV3-1 combines with J gene TRBJ1-5; maybe TRBD1 (6 bases). Germline CDR1 reads LGHDT; CDR2 reads YNNKEL (reference sequence). This CDR3 spans 14 amino acids. Deletions cut 3 bases from V and 3 bases from J, with 9 bases between. CDR3 in DNA: TGTGCCAGCAGCCAGACAGGTTACAATCAGCCCCAGCATTTT. This translates into CASSQTGYNQPQHF.

The table lists this clonotype with many counts. The V call is TRBV25-1, the J call TRBJ1-1, with 8 bases matching TRBD1. CDR1 is MGHDK, CDR2 SYGVNS, per germline. V trimming: 4 bases; J trimming: 4 bases; junction bases outside the gene matches: 17. The CDR3 is made up of 18 amino acids. CDR3 sequence (DNA): TGTGCCAGCAGTGGGCAGCGGACAGGGATGAAGGATGGCACTGAAGCTTTCTTT. It encodes CASSGQRTGMKDGTEAFF.

The chain is built from TRBV12-3 or TRBV12-4 and TRBJ1-5; D remains unclear. The CDR3 is 15 residues long. V lost 3 bases and J lost 0, with 9 bases in between. The DNA for the CDR3 is TGTGCCAGCAGTTTTCGGTTCAATAGCAATCAGCCCCAGCATTTT. It specifies CASSFRFNSNQPQHF.

This clonotype was seen many times. V is TRBV14 and J is TRBJ2-2; no definite D call. Germline lookup yields CDR1 SGHDN and CDR2 FVKESK. This CDR3 contains 16 residues. The V end lost 0 bases, the J end lost 2 bases, and 10 bases lay between the germline ends. The CDR3 DNA sequence: TGTGCCAGCAGCCAAGAAGGAGCCGTTAACACCGGGGAGCTGTTTTTT. Residues: CASSQEGAVNTGELFF.

This clonotype appeared many times. CDR3 loop: CASSLVTGRTNTEAFF. The CDR3 DNA follows: TGTGCCAGCAGCTTAGTTACAGGGAGAACGAACACTGAAGCTTTCTTT. V usage is TRBV7-9 and J usage is TRBJ1-1; D perhaps matches TRBD1 (6 bases). The V gene lost 1 base and the J gene lost 1 base, with 13 bases spanning the gap. This CDR3 is 16 amino acids long. Germline V gene lookup returns CDR1 SEHNR and CDR2 FQNEAQ (reference sequence).

This clonotype was counted at least ten times. The chain is built from TRBV5-1 and TRBJ2-5, with TRBD2 matching over 7 bases. CDR3 size: 15 residues. The V gene end was trimmed by 0 bases and the J gene end by 5 bases; junction bases not matched to a gene: 7. Germline V gives CDR1 SGHRS, CDR2 YFSETQ. Written as DNA, the CDR3 is TGCGCCAGCAGCTTGGGCGGGGGTACTCGGGAGACCCAGTACTTC. Amino acids: CASSLGGGTRETQYF. The full variable domain, rest sourced from reference TRBV5-1 and TRBJ2-5, is KAGVTQTPRYLIKTRGQQVTLSCSPISGHRSVSWYQQTPGQGLQFLFEYFSETQRNKGNFPGRFSGRQFSNSRSEMNVSTLELGDSALYLCASSLGGGTRETQYFGPGTRLLVL.

The V and J genes are TRBV28 and TRBJ2-1; TRBD1 agrees at 8 bases. V gave up 6 bases and J gave up 4 bases; unmatched junction bases: 11. The CDR3 runs to 16 residues. CDR1 MDHEN and CDR2 SYDVKM come from the germline V gene. CDR3 region: CASRMPGGRGYNEQFF. The CDR3 DNA reads as TGTGCCAGCAGGATGCCAGGGGGCCGGGGATACAATGAGCAGTTCTTC.

In regard to this clonotype: A clone one base away is much larger, so this may be a read error. This chain uses TRBV11-2 with TRBJ1-1; 8 bases are a match to TRBD1. The V and J ends lost 5 bases and 4 bases, in that order; junction bases with no gene match: 6. This CDR3 comprises 14 residues. In germline, CDR1 is SGHAT, CDR2 FQNNGV. CDR3 in DNA: TGTGCCAGCAGCGGACAGGGCCTTGGCACTGAAGCTTTCTTT. Amino acids: CASSGQGLGTEAFF. Variable domain in full (rest from reference TRBV11-2 and TRBJ1-1): EAGVAQSPRYKIIEKRQSVAFWCNPISGHATLYWYQQILGQGPKLLIQFQNNGVVDDSQLPKDRFSAERLKGVDSTLKIQPAKLEDSAVYLCASSGQGLGTEAFFGQGTRLTVV.

The genes are TRBV7-9 and TRBJ2-5, with D perhaps TRBD2 (5 bases). V lost 5 bases and J 5 bases, leaving 12 bases between the germline ends. The V gene's germline CDR1 is SEHNR and CDR2 FQNEAQ (reference sequence). This CDR3 contains 13 residues. The CDR3 spells CASSTTSGETQYF. CDR3 nucleotide sequence: TGTGCCAGCAGCACGACATCGGGGGAGACCCAGTACTTC.

This clonotype was counted ten times or more. The chain links TRBV5-1 to TRBJ2-1, with a weak D call TRBD2 (5 bases). The length of the CDR3 is 13 residues. The V gene's germline CDR1 is SGHRS and CDR2 YFSETQ. The ends were cut back, 3 bases at V and 7 bases at J, with 11 bases in the middle. CDR3 sequence reads: CASSSTEGNEQFF. CDR3 coding DNA: TGCGCCAGCAGCTCGACTGAGGGAAATGAGCAGTTCTTC.

The chain has TRBV27 and TRBJ1-4; a weak D match, TRBD1 (5 bases). CDR1 and CDR2 from the germline V gene are MNHEY and SMNVEV (reference sequence). The CDR3 covers 12 residues. Trimming took off 6 bases at V and 8 bases at J, with 10 bases between the two ends. CDR3 region: CASSASGEKLFF. In DNA form, the CDR3 reads TGTGCCAGCAGCGCTTCAGGGGAAAAACTGTTTTTT.